This TCR beta chain is drawn from a study of technical replicates of blood from several donors. The CDR3 is made up of 15 amino acids. Losses at the gene ends were 6 bases for V and 3 bases for J; bases not matched to a gene: 8. Germline assignment: CDR1 LNHDA and CDR2 SQIVND (reference sequence). Assay: immunoSEQ multiplex PCR; the TCRdb copy retains only in-frame clones and omits some. The data contain 50,000 to 65,000 clones, more than 85% of them singletons. The sequenced sample was PBMCs. This receptor was taken from a human donor in good health. Some clones in this sample may be carry-over from other donors' samples. The V and J genes are TRBV19 and TRBJ1-2, with 9 bases aligning to TRBD1. CDR3 sequence reads: CASRSQGAWYYGYTF. DNA for the CDR3: TGTGCCAGTAGGTCACAGGGGGCTTGGTACTATGGCTACACCTTC.